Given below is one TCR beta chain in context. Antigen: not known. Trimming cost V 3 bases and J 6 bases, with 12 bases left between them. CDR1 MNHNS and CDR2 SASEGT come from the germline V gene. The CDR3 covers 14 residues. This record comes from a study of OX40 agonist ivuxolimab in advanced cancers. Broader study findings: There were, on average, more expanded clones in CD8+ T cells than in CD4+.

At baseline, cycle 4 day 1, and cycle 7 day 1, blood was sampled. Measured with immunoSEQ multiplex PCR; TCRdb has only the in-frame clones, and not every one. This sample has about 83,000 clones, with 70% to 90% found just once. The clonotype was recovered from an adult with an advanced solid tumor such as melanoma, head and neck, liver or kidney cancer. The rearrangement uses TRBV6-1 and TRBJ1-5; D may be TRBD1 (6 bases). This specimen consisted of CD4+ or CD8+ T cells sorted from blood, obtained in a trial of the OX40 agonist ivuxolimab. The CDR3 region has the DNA TGTGCCAGCAGTGATCAACAGGGTTTTCAGCCCCAGCATTTT. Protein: CASSDQQGFQPQHF.